A selection of T cell receptor beta chains follows, all from one sample in a study of technical replicates of blood from several donors. Data came from immunoSEQ multiplex PCR; TCRdb stores just in-frame clones and leaves some out. Of about 93,000 clones listed, approximately 95% are singletons. Sequenced sample: T cells isolated from PBMCs. The receptors come from a human donor in good health. Each CDR3 is given with its conserved first and last residue. Each record gives: V gene, J gene, clone size, CDR3 protein. Not every row has a clone size; where given, it reads once, few, many or a size class.

V: TRBV5-4; J: TRBJ2-1; size: NA; CDR3: CASSFSNNEQFF
V: TRBV5-1; J: TRBJ1-3; size: NA; CDR3: CASSPQAWGNTIYF
V: TRBV4-1; J: TRBJ2-5; size: NA; CDR3: CASSQVAGAWETQYF
V: TRBV7-9; J: TRBJ1-6; size: NA; CDR3: CAKSGGDFYNSPLHF
V: TRBV4-2; J: TRBJ2-7; size: NA; CDR3: CASSQGQGSYEQYF
V: TRBV6-6; J: TRBJ1-1; size: few; CDR3: CASSTGRRRYTEAFF
V: TRBV27; J: TRBJ1-4; size: NA; CDR3: CASRMTASATNEKLFF
V: TRBV29-1; J: TRBJ1-2; size: once; CDR3: CSVALNQRAGYGYTF
V: TRBV2; J: TRBJ2-5; size: once; CDR3: CASSEAYSGGGETQYF
V: TRBV11-2; J: TRBJ2-7; size: NA; CDR3: CASMRGTSDGSSYEQYF
V: TRBV19; J: TRBJ2-7; size: NA; CDR3: CASTERTGSPTYEQYF
V: TRBV28; J: TRBJ2-7; size: NA; CDR3: CASSSSGTGNVYEQYF
V: TRBV7-9; J: TRBJ1-3; size: NA; CDR3: CASSYSASGNTIYF
V: TRBV5-1; J: TRBJ2-5; size: NA; CDR3: CASNDPGQGEETQYF
V: TRBV6-6; J: TRBJ2-1; size: NA; CDR3: CASMEGSYNEQFF
V: TRBV10-2; J: TRBJ2-2; size: NA; CDR3: CASSPSGPQGKQLFF
V: TRBV29-1; J: TRBJ2-5; size: NA; CDR3: CSVVSLAGRETQYF
V: TRBV7-7; J: TRBJ2-3; size: NA; CDR3: CASSPGLARGTDTQYF
V: TRBV29-1; J: TRBJ1-2; size: NA; CDR3: CSVVAGHRGTYGYTF
V: TRBV5-1; J: TRBJ2-7; size: NA; CDR3: CASSWGTSSYEQYF
V: TRBV28; J: TRBJ2-7; size: NA; CDR3: CASSSQGGPAYEQYF
V: TRBV5-1; J: TRBJ1-6; size: NA; CDR3: CASSPDRGPYNSPLHF
V: TRBV28; J: TRBJ2-1; size: NA; CDR3: CASSLSWREGWEQFF
V: TRBV7-6; J: TRBJ1-6; size: NA; CDR3: CASSAAGGEGGSPLHF
V: TRBV5-1; J: TRBJ1-2; size: NA; CDR3: CASSLGTGGNYGYTF
V: TRBV5-5; J: TRBJ2-1; size: NA; CDR3: CASSLSGSSYNEQFF
V: TRBV5-1; J: TRBJ2-5; size: NA; CDR3: CASSLVVSKETQYF
V: TRBV7-2; J: TRBJ2-3; size: NA; CDR3: CASSLGSGLTDTQYF
V: TRBV5-1; J: TRBJ2-1; size: NA; CDR3: CASSLDRIAGFGEQFF
V: TRBV7-9; J: TRBJ2-7; size: NA; CDR3: CASSLARSSNEQYF
V: TRBV6-1; J: TRBJ1-2; size: NA; CDR3: CASREYRERGYTF
V: TRBV27; J: TRBJ2-1; size: NA; CDR3: CASSARDSLYNEQFF